This T cell receptor (beta chain) emerged from a study of OX40 agonist ivuxolimab in advanced cancers. Study at large: Patients received intravenous ivuxolimab every 2 weeks at 0.01 to 10 mg/kg. Whole-study findings and limits: CD4+ and CD8+ blood T cells expanded clonally by week 6 at 0.1 to 3.0 mg/kg. In general, CD8+ T cells held more expanded clones than CD4+ did, on average.

Note on this clone: Its antigen is unknown.

Sequenced by immunoSEQ multiplex PCR; TCRdb stores in-frame clones only, minus some. The sample has over 50,000 clones, around four fifths seen once; the top ten hold less than 5%. V lost 4 bases, J lost 0 bases, and 13 bases lay in between. The V gene's germline CDR1 is MNHNS and CDR2 SASEGT. The CDR3 is made up of 15 amino acids. The V and J genes are TRBV6-1 and TRBJ2-7; D not resolved. Sequencing was performed on CD4+ or CD8+ T cells sorted from blood, taken in a trial of the OX40 agonist ivuxolimab. This receptor was taken from an adult with an advanced solid tumor such as melanoma, head and neck, liver or kidney cancer. CDR3 sequence: CASSAFVLDSYEQYF. DNA for the CDR3: TGTGCCAGCAGTGCTTTCGTGCTGGACTCCTACGAGCAGTACTTC.